This T cell receptor (beta chain) was identified in a study (dated by TCRdb to about 2015). A note on the overall study: The study set out to test whether tumor-infiltrating Tregs in breast cancer get recruited from blood Tregs or are instead converted in situ from other CD4+ T cell subsets.

Remarks on this clonotype: Its antigen specificity is not known. Nothing much larger sits one base from this clone, and base qualities are not available.

CD4+CD45RO+CD25- cells were isolated as memory CD4+ T cells. Tregs, naive and memory CD4+ T cells from tumor, blood and ipsilateral draining lymph nodes of five breast cancer patients underwent full-length TCR alpha and beta sequencing. Tumor tissue and lymph nodes from ipsilateral axillary dissection were perfused with PBS, minced and digested with collagenase I and hyaluronidase. A purity exceeding 90% was confirmed by FACS for the sorted cell populations. Broader findings and caveats from the paper: Rather than covering whole repertoires, validation in the larger cohort was restricted to a single TCR beta V-J rearrangement. The TCR gene usage of tumor memory CD4+ T cells clustered together with blood and lymph node memory CD4+ cells and with lymph node naive CD4+ cells. The greatest overlap of tumor-infiltrating Treg TCR alpha and beta sequences was with tumor naive CD4+ T cells, followed next by blood naive CD4+ T cells.

Full-length TCR variable regions were amplified by 5' RACE PCR with constant-region reverse primers, and semi-nested PCR with Nested Universal Primer A was subsequently performed. The ReliaPrep RNA Cell Miniprep System was used to extract total RNA, which was then reverse transcribed into 5'RACE-ready cDNA with the SMARTer RACE 5'/3' Kit. Full-length TCR alpha and beta libraries were barcoded with multiplex adaptors and sequenced on an Illumina MiSeq. From the authors' description of their analysis: For each of nine subset-tissue groups, sequencing data from the five patients were combined, and the groups were compared by unsupervised clustering of TCR gene usage. The Morisita-Horn index was used to calculate repertoire similarity, with shared sequences weighted according to their contribution to each repertoire. TCRdb cleaned the public reads at Q25 with fastp, built clones with MiXCR and kept in-frame beta chains. Each entry is one CDR3 protein sequence, shown with its most common DNA and genes. The V and J calls reflect TCRdb's pipeline rather than the authors' work. The sample table lists approximately 53,000 distinct CDR3 sequences, 25% to 35% of them with a count of one. The ten largest clones capture 3% to 4% of the sample.

Inclusive of the bounding cysteine and phenylalanine, the CDR3 is 12 residues long. The read is trimmed to its CDR3 DNA, 36 bases read in frame from base 1. CDR1 and CDR2 (MNHEY, SVGAGI) derive from the germline V gene. The junction carries 10 bases between V and J, which are trimmed by 2 bases and 9 bases respectively. The sample consisted of tumor-infiltrating memory CD4+ T cells sorted from the breast tumor. Sample cell subset or site, as interpreted from the label and publication: memory CD4+ T cells, CD4+CD45RO+CD25-. The chain is assembled from TRBV6-5 and TRBJ1-1; 5 matching bases give a weak D call of TRBD1. The origin of this receptor is a female donor with breast cancer. The sequenced DNA is TGTGCCAGCAGTTACGAGGGGAGCAAAGCTTTCTTT. Its protein product is CASSYEGSKAFF.